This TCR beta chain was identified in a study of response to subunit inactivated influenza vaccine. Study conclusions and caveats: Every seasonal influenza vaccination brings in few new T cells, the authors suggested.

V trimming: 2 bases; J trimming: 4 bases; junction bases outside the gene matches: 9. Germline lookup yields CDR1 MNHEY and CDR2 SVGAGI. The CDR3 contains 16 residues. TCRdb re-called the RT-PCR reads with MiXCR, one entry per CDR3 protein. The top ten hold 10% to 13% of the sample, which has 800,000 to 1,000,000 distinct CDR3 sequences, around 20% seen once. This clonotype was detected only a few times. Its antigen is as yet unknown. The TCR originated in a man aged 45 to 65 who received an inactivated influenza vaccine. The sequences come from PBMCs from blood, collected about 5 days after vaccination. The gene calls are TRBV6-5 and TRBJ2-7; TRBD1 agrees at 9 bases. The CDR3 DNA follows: TGTGCCAGCAGTTACGCGTCGGGACAGGGTCATTACGAGCAGTACTTC. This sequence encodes CASSYASGQGHYEQYF.